The next 2 T cell receptor beta chains were all read from a single sample in a study of T cell repertoires in cytomegalovirus infection (dated by TCRdb to about 2019). Sequencing took place on an Illumina HiSeq 1500. TCRdb cleaned the public reads at Q25 with fastp, built clones with MiXCR and kept in-frame beta chains. All rows with the same CDR3 protein become a single entry with the most common DNA and genes. Present in this sample are 480,000 or so distinct CDR3 sequences, about 11% of which were seen just once. The ten largest clones capture roughly a tenth of the sample. Specimen: PBMCs. Receptor source: a human donor in good health (CMV status not recorded). Some clones in this sample may be carry-over from other donors' samples.

The chain uses TRBV28 and TRBJ1-3; tentative D call: TRBD1 (5 bases). This CDR3 comprises 13 residues. V was trimmed by 6 bases and J by 4 bases, leaving 10 bases between them. Germline CDR1 is MDHEN and CDR2 is SYDVKM. The CDR3: CASRGTAGNTIYF. CDR3 DNA sequence: TGTGCCAGCAGAGGGACGGCAGGAAACACCATATATTTT.

The rearrangement uses TRBV28 and TRBJ2-6; TRBD1 is a possible D gene (5 bases). This CDR3 region has 15 residues. The germline V gene has CDR1 MDHEN and CDR2 SYDVKM. Deletions cut 6 bases from V and 0 bases from J, with 9 bases between. This CDR3 is CASRLDSSGANVLTF. CDR3 DNA sequence: TGTGCCAGCAGGCTCGACAGCTCTGGGGCCAACGTCCTGACTTTC.